The 24 T cell receptor beta chains presented below share a single source sample, sequenced in a study of vaccination effects on CD4 cells after COVID-19. These receptors' antigens are unknown. CD4+ T cells specific for antigen were expanded with viral peptide pools by the ViraFEST assay before sequencing. After less than 11 days in culture, the CD4+ T cells were isolated. The person had a PCR-confirmed SARS-CoV-2 infection during March to December 2020. Data came from immunoSEQ multiplex PCR; TCRdb stores just in-frame clones and leaves some out. The table has fewer than 30,000 clones, about four fifths seen once. The material sequenced was CD4+ T cells from PBMCs cultured with HCoV-NL63 spike peptides, taken before COVID-19 vaccination. These receptors were taken from a human donor who had a prior SARS-CoV-2 infection.

This chain uses TRBV12-5 with TRBJ1-5; no definite D call. The CDR3 length is 15 residues. V was pared by 1 base and J by 2 bases, with 9 bases between. Germline V lookup: CDR1 LGHNT, CDR2 FRNRAP. The CDR3 DNA reads TGTGCTAGTGGTTTGGGGCGGCCGGGCAATCAGCCCCAGCATTTT. Protein sequence: CASGLGRPGNQPQHF.

This rearrangement joins TRBV11-3 to TRBJ2-7; TRBD2 might be the D (6 bases). CDR1 SGHNT and CDR2 YENEEA come from the germline V gene. This CDR3 has 14 residues. V shed 6 bases and J shed 3 bases, with 15 bases lying between them. The CDR3 nucleotides are TGTGCCAGCAGGCCTAGGTTTAGCGGCTACGAGCAGTACTTC. Translating it yields CASRPRFSGYEQYF.

The rearrangement joins TRBV13 to TRBJ2-3; 8 bases align to TRBD1. CDR1 and CDR2 from the germline V gene are PRHDT and FYEKMQ (reference sequence). The CDR3 has 14 residues. V was pared by 4 bases and J by 3 bases, with 3 bases of the junction left unmatched. CDR3: CASSSRGRTDTQYF. CDR3 sequence (DNA): TGTGCCAGCAGCTCCAGGGGGCGGACAGATACGCAGTATTTT.

J is TRBJ2-1 and V is TRBV2; 7 bases match TRBD1. Germline V gene lookup returns CDR1 SNHLY and CDR2 FYNNEI. V gave up 6 bases and J gave up 7 bases; unmatched junction bases: 9. The CDR3 runs to 14 residues. This CDR3 reads CASRRGGNLNEQFF. CDR3 in DNA: TGTGCCAGCAGAAGAGGGGGCAATTTGAATGAGCAGTTCTTC.

This clone was detected once. This chain connects TRBV5-4 to TRBJ1-1; D might be TRBD1 (5 bases). From germline, CDR1 is SGHNT and CDR2 YYREEE (reference sequence). Between the trimmed V and J ends, which lost 3 bases and 1 base, there was a span of 10 bases. The CDR3 covers 14 residues. CDR3 sequence: CASSSDSRNTEAFF. The CDR3 bases are TGTGCCAGCAGCTCTGACAGTAGGAACACTGAAGCTTTCTTT.

The V gene is TRBV7-9, the J gene TRBJ2-5; 7 nucleotides align to TRBD2. J lost 5 bases, V lost 1 base, and 4 bases had no gene match. The CDR3 has 14 amino acids. Germline V gene data show CDR1 as SEHNR and CDR2 as FQNEAQ (reference sequence). CDR3 sequence reads: CASSLGDYRETQYF. The CDR3 bases are TGTGCCAGCAGCTTAGGGGACTACCGGGAGACCCAGTACTTC.

This chain uses TRBV7-2 with TRBJ2-5; possibly TRBD1 for D (5 bases). Trimming shortened V by 1 base and J by 7 bases, and 10 bases separated the two germline ends. The CDR3 has 13 amino acids. The V gene's germline CDR1 is SGHTA and CDR2 FQGNSA. CDR3 bases: TGTGCCAGCAGCTTAGATCCCCAGGGGACCCAGTACTTC. Translating it yields CASSLDPQGTQYF.

V usage is TRBV5-1 and J usage is TRBJ1-3, with 10 bases matching TRBD1. V trimming: 3 bases; J trimming: 4 bases; junction bases outside the gene matches: 10. The CDR3 loop spans 17 amino acids. Germline CDR1 SGHRS, CDR2 YFSETQ. This CDR3 reads CASSYGTGTGDGNTIYF. CDR3 nucleotide sequence: TGCGCCAGCAGCTACGGCACCGGGACAGGGGACGGAAACACCATATATTTT.

This clone has a handful of counts. The J gene is TRBJ2-3, the V gene TRBV7-9; D is uncertain. There are 11 residues in the CDR3. Germline-derived CDR1 and CDR2 are SEHNR and FQNEAQ (reference sequence). V lost 4 bases and J 4 bases, leaving 3 bases between the germline ends. Here the CDR3 DNA reads TGTGCCAGCAGCTACTCAGATACGCAGTATTTT. Protein sequence: CASSYSDTQYF.

V usage is TRBV4-1 and J usage is TRBJ2-7; 12 bases are shared with TRBD2. Trimming removed 4 bases from V and 0 bases from J; junction bases left unmatched: 13. The CDR3 extends over 19 amino acids. Germline V gene sequence: CDR1 MGHRA, CDR2 YSYEKL. The CDR3 DNA reads TGCGCCAGCAGCCTACGAGAGGGCCTAGCGGGAGGGAGCTCCTACGAGCAGTACTTC. Amino acid sequence: CASSLREGLAGGSSYEQYF.

The J gene is TRBJ2-7, the V gene TRBV27; 7 nucleotides match TRBD1. The V segment lost 4 bases and the J segment 2 bases; nucleotides outside the gene matches: 11. Germline V CDR1 and CDR2: MNHEY, SMNVEV (reference sequence). The CDR3 runs to 16 residues. This CDR3 reads CASSSPGQRGTYEQYF. The CDR3 bases are TGTGCCAGCAGTTCACCGGGACAGAGGGGAACCTACGAGCAGTACTTC.

This chain connects TRBV18 to TRBJ2-5; 9 bases fit TRBD1. The J segment lost 2 bases and the V segment lost 3 bases, leaving 4 bases of the junction unmatched. The CDR3 consists of 15 residues. CDR1 is KGHSH, CDR2 LQKENI, per germline. CDR3 DNA sequence: TGTGCCAGCTCACCGACAGGGGGAGGTCAAGAGACCCAGTACTTC. This sequence encodes CASSPTGGGQETQYF.

The chain carries TRBV11-3 and TRBJ2-7; 12 bases agree with TRBD2. V was clipped by 5 bases and J by 2 bases; unmatched bases: 4. The CDR3 spans 15 residues. Germline assignment: CDR1 SGHNT and CDR2 YENEEA. CDR3 sequence reads: CASSPGLAGTYEQYF. In DNA, the CDR3 is TGTGCCAGCAGCCCCGGACTAGCGGGAACCTACGAGCAGTACTTC.

The rearrangement joins TRBV5-1 to TRBJ2-5; 7 bases agree with TRBD2. Germline CDR1 is SGHRS and CDR2 is YFSETQ. This CDR3 region has 15 residues. Unmatched junction bases numbered 11, after V lost 6 bases and J lost 3 bases. The CDR3 loop reads CASKGTASGEETQYF. In DNA, the CDR3 is TGCGCCAGCAAGGGGACTGCTAGCGGAGAAGAGACCCAGTACTTC.

The CDR3: CASSLLQNTEAFF. The CDR3 DNA follows: TGTGCCAGCAGCTTATTGCAGAACACTGAAGCTTTCTTT. V and J are TRBV7-2 and TRBJ1-1; no clear D gene. Per the germline V gene, CDR1 is SGHTA and CDR2 is FQGNSA. V was trimmed by 2 bases and J by 1 base, leaving 5 bases between them. The CDR3 totals 13 residues. The full variable domain, in which reference TRBV7-2 and TRBJ1-1 provide the parts outside the CDR3, is GAGVSQSPSNKVTEKGKDVELRCDPISGHTALYWYRQSLGQGLEFLIYFQGNSAPDKSGLPSDRFSAERTGGSVSTLTIQRTQQEDSAVYLCASSLLQNTEAFFGQGTRLTVV.

The V call is TRBV6-5, the J call TRBJ2-5, with TRBD2 identical over 9 bases. The CDR3 length is 15 residues. Germline CDR1 and CDR2: MNHEY and SVGAGI. V lost 6 bases to trimming and J lost 2 bases; unmatched junction nucleotides: 7. CDR3 protein: CASRSLAGYQETQYF. CDR3 DNA sequence: TGTGCCAGCAGGTCACTAGCGGGCTATCAAGAGACCCAGTACTTC.

V is TRBV2 and J is TRBJ2-5; D not resolved. Germline V gene sequence: CDR1 SNHLY, CDR2 FYNNEI. The CDR3 is made up of 14 amino acids. The V end lost 4 bases, the J end lost 5 bases, and 14 bases lay between the germline ends. The CDR3 sequence: CASSGISMGETQYF. In DNA form, the CDR3 reads TGTGCCAGCAGTGGCATTTCTATGGGGGAGACCCAGTACTTC.

The chain recombines TRBV30 with TRBJ2-7, with D possibly matching TRBD1 (5 bases). The germline CDR1 and CDR2 sequences are GTSNPN and SVGIG (reference sequence). The CDR3 has 15 residues. V lost 0 bases, J lost 6 bases, and 18 bases lay in between. In DNA form, the CDR3 reads TGTGCCTGGAGTGTACAAGTAGGGGTCTCGGGCGAGCAGTACTTC. It specifies CAWSVQVGVSGEQYF.

The gene calls are TRBV5-5 and TRBJ2-2; no clear D. The germline gives CDR1 SGHKS, CDR2 YYEKEE (reference sequence). Between the trimmed V and J ends, which lost 1 base and 3 bases, there was a span of 10 bases. This CDR3 spans 15 amino acids. In nucleotides, the CDR3 is TGTGCCAGCAGCTTGCGGCCCGGTTACACCGGGGAGCTGTTTTTT. This gives the protein CASSLRPGYTGELFF. Combining the CDR3 with reference TRBV5-5 and TRBJ2-2 gives the whole variable domain DAGVTQSPTHLIKTRGQQVTLRCSPISGHKSVSWYQQVLGQGPQFIFQYYEKEERGRGNFPDRFSARQFPNYSSELNVNALLLGDSALYLCASSLRPGYTGELFFGEGSRLTVL.

This rearrangement joins TRBV11-2 to TRBJ1-2; D uncertain. V gave up 5 bases and J gave up 0 bases, with 7 bases separating them. The germline CDR1 and CDR2 sequences are SGHAT and FQNNGV. This CDR3 has 13 residues. CDR3 sequence: CASSPATNYGYTF. CDR3 coding DNA: TGTGCCAGCAGCCCCGCCACTAACTATGGCTACACCTTC. The full variable domain, with the rest looked up from reference TRBV11-2 and TRBJ1-2, is EAGVAQSPRYKIIEKRQSVAFWCNPISGHATLYWYQQILGQGPKLLIQFQNNGVVDDSQLPKDRFSAERLKGVDSTLKIQPAKLEDSAVYLCASSPATNYGYTFGSGTRLTVV.

V is TRBV3-1 (or the pseudogene TRBV3-2) and J is TRBJ2-7; TRBD2 matches 11 bases. Germline V gives CDR1 LGHDT, CDR2 YNNKEL (reference sequence). The CDR3 length is 15 residues. V was pared by 4 bases and J by 2 bases, with 4 bases of the junction left unmatched. The CDR3 sequence is CASSPLAGGTYEQYF. The CDR3 DNA reads as TGTGCCAGCAGCCCCCTAGCGGGGGGAACCTACGAGCAGTACTTC.

The genes are TRBV7-9 and TRBJ2-7, with D maybe TRBD1 (7 bases). Germline assignment: CDR1 SEHNR and CDR2 FQNEAQ (reference sequence). The germline V and J ends were trimmed by 5 bases and 7 bases, with 18 bases remaining between them. The CDR3 spans 14 residues. This CDR3 reads CASSLNIPGGEQYF. CDR3 nucleotides: TGTGCCAGCAGCCTTAACATTCCAGGGGGGGAGCAGTACTTC.

The rearrangement joins TRBV24-1 to TRBJ2-1; 9 bases fit TRBD1. The J segment lost 1 base and the V segment lost 2 bases, leaving 2 bases of the junction unmatched. CDR1 and CDR2 (germline): KGHDR, SFDVKD. The CDR3 consists of 16 residues. As DNA, the CDR3 is TGTGCCACCAGTGATTCCGGGACAGGGTCCTACAATGAGCAGTTCTTC. Protein product: CATSDSGTGSYNEQFF.

The rearrangement uses TRBV5-6 and TRBJ2-1; D remains ambiguous. Trimming left V 2 bases short and J 5 bases short, with 8 bases between. CDR1 SGHDT and CDR2 YYEEEE come from the germline V gene. The CDR3 spans 13 residues. Written as DNA, the CDR3 is TGTGCCAGCAGCTTTGTGAGCCACAATGAGCAGTTCTTC. Protein: CASSFVSHNEQFF.